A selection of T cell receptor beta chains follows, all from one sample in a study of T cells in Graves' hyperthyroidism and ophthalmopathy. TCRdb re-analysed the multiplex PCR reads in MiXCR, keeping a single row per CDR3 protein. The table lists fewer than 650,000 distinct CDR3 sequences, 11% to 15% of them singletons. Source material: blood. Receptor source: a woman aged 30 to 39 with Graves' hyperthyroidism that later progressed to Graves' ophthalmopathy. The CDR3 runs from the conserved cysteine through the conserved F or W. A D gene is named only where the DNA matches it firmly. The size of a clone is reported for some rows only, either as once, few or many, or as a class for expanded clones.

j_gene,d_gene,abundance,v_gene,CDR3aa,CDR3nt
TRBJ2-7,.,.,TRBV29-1,CSVISDKVYEQYF,TGCAGCGTCATCTCGGACAAGGTCTACGAGCAGTACTTC
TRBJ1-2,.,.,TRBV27,CASRPTESYSYTF,TGTGCCAGCAGACCGACAGAGTCCTATAGCTACACCTTC
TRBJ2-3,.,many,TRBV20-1,CSARDSGASSRDTQYF,TGCAGTGCTAGGGACTCTGGGGCGAGTTCGAGGGATACGCAGTATTTT
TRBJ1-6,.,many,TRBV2,CASTDRAVTRNSPLHF,TGTGCCAGCACTGACCGGGCCGTCACTCGTAATTCACCCCTCCACTTT
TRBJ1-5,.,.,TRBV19,CASSIDPADNQPQHF,TGTGCCAGTAGTATAGATCCTGCCGACAATCAGCCCCAGCATTTT
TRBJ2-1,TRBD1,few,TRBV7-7,CASSSQGNTYNEQFF,TGTGCTAGCAGCTCACAGGGGAACACCTACAATGAGCAGTTCTTC
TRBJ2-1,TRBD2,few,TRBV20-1,CSASAGGLNEQFF,TGCAGTGCTAGTGCGGGAGGGCTCAATGAGCAGTTCTTC
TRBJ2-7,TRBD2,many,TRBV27,CASSLLAGRSYEQYF,TGTGCCAGCAGTTTACTAGCGGGAAGGTCCTACGAGCAGTACTTC
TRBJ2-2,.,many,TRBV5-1,CASSLVQANTGELFF,TGCGCCAGCAGCTTGGTTCAGGCGAACACCGGGGAGCTGTTTTTT
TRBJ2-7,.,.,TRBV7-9,CASSFPMDSFYEQYF,TGTGCCAGCAGCTTCCCTATGGACAGCTTCTACGAGCAGTACTTC
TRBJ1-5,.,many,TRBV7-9,CASSLGAGNQPQHF,TGTGCCAGCAGCTTAGGGGCAGGGAATCAGCCCCAGCATTTT
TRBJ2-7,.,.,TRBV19,CASSAGPTYEQYF,TGTGCCAGTAGTGCGGGACCGACCTACGAGCAGTACTTC
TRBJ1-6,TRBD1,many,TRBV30,CAWAGGNGPLHF,TGTGCCTGGGCAGGGGGGAATGGACCCCTCCACTTT
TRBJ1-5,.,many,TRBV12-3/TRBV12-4,CASSLERGPQHF,TGTGCCAGCAGTTTAGAGCGGGGGCCCCAGCATTTT
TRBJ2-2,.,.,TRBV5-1,CASMGTGRTGELFF,TGCGCCAGCATGGGAACAGGGAGGACCGGGGAGCTGTTTTTT
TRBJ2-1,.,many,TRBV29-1,CSVEKGDNEQFF,TGCAGCGTTGAGAAAGGGGACAATGAGCAGTTCTTC
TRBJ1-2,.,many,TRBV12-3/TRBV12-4,CASSLDLGGSYTF,TGTGCCAGCAGTTTAGACCTTGGGGGTAGCTACACCTTC
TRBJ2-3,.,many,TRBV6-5,CASSYSSTSTDTQYF,TGTGCCAGCAGTTACTCGTCTACCAGCACAGATACGCAGTATTTT
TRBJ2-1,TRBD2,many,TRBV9,CASSGEGQSLEQFF,TGTGCCAGCAGCGGGGAGGGCCAATCATTGGAGCAGTTCTTC
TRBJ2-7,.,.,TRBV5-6,CASSPGGSLSYEQYF,TGTGCCAGCAGCCCGGGTGGGTCCTTGAGCTACGAGCAGTACTTC
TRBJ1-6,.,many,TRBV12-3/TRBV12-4,CASSLWGLGDSPLHF,TGTGCCAGCAGTCTATGGGGGCTTGGGGATTCACCCCTCCACTTT
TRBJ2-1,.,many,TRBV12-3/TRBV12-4,CASSLSNNHEQFF,TGTGCCAGCAGTTTGTCGAACAACCATGAGCAGTTCTTC
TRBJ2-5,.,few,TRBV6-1,CASTEGGDGQETQYF,TGTGCCAGCACCGAAGGAGGGGACGGCCAAGAGACCCAGTACTTC
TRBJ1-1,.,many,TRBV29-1,CSGTMNTEAFF,TGCAGCGGTACAATGAACACTGAAGCTTTCTTT
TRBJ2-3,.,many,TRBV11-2,CASSLEWRETPEDTQYF,TGTGCCAGCAGCTTAGAATGGAGGGAAACCCCGGAAGATACGCAGTATTTT
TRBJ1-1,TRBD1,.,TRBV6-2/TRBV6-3,CASNSPPGQRGAEAFF,TGTGCCAGCAATTCTCCACCGGGACAGAGAGGGGCTGAAGCTTTCTTT
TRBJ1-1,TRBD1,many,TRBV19,CASSIGFVVQDRVNTEAFF,TGTGCCAGTAGTATAGGTTTTGTGGTCCAGGACAGGGTGAACACTGAAGCTTTCTTT
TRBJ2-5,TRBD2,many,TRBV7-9,CASSSPGLAGETQYF,TGTGCCAGCAGCTCCCCCGGACTAGCGGGAGAGACCCAGTACTTC
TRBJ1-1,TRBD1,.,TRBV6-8,CASSCGTANTEAFF,TGTGCCAGCAGTTGTGGGACAGCGAACACTGAAGCTTTCTTT
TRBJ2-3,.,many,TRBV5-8,CASSLPATWGDTQYF,TGTGCCAGCAGCTTGCCAGCGACCTGGGGAGATACGCAGTATTTT
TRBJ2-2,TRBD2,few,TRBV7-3,CASSLMGGRLDTGELFF,TGTGCCAGCAGCTTAATGGGCGGGAGGCTTGACACCGGGGAGCTGTTTTTT
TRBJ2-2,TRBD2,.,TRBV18,CASSPMDREDGELFF,TGTGCCAGCTCACCCATGGACCGGGAGGACGGGGAGCTGTTTTTT
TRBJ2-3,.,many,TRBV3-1,CASSHRTPSLDTDTQYF,TGTGCCAGCAGCCACCGAACACCCTCGCTCGACACAGATACGCAGTATTTT
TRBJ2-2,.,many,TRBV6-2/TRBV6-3,CASSSGQGVTGELFF,TGTGCCAGCAGTTCTGGGCAGGGAGTCACCGGGGAGCTGTTTTTT
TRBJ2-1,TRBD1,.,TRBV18,CASSPGQGFEQFF,TGTGCCAGCTCACCGGGACAGGGGTTTGAGCAGTTCTTC
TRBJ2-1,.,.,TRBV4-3,CASSQEAREQFF,TGCGCCAGCAGCCAAGAGGCAAGGGAGCAGTTCTTC
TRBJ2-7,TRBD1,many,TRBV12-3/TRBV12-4,CASSSRQGAYEQYF,TGTGCCAGCAGTTCGAGACAGGGGGCCTACGAGCAGTACTTC
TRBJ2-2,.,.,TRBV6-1,CASSDPGNTGELFF,TGTGCCAGCAGTGATCCAGGGAACACCGGGGAGCTGTTTTTT
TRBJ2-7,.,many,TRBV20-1,CSAAPISGMYEQYF,TGCAGTGCTGCCCCGATTAGCGGTATGTACGAGCAGTACTTC
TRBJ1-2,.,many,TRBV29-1,CSAEGPQTHYGYTF,TGCAGCGCCGAGGGTCCTCAAACCCACTATGGCTACACCTTC
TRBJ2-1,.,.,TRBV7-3,CASSLSGGSEQFF,TGTGCCAGCAGCTTATCCGGGGGATCCGAGCAGTTCTTC
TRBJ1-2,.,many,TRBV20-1,CSARFLPGGAYGYTF,TGCAGTGCCCGGTTCTTACCGGGGGGGGCCTATGGCTACACCTTC
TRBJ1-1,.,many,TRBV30,CAWSVRGGESEAFF,TGTGCCTGGAGTGTTCGTGGGGGGGAGTCTGAAGCTTTCTTT
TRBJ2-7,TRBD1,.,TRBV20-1,CSARGGQGYEQYF,TGCAGTGCTAGGGGGGGACAGGGCTACGAGCAGTACTTC
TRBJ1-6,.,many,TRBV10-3,CAISETANSPLHF,TGTGCCATCAGTGAAACTGCTAATTCACCCCTCCACTTT
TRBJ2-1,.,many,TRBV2,CASIQNQGNHNEQFF,TGTGCCAGCATTCAGAATCAGGGGAATCACAATGAGCAGTTCTTC
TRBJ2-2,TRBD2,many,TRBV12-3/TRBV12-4,CASSSQGLAGGGLGGELFF,TGTGCCAGCAGTTCCCAAGGACTAGCGGGAGGAGGCTTGGGCGGGGAGCTGTTTTTT
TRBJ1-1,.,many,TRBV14,CASSQASSSEAFF,TGTGCCAGCAGCCAAGCCTCGTCTTCTGAAGCTTTCTTT
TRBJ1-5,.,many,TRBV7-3,CASSLSVDQPQHF,TGTGCCAGCAGCTTATCCGTGGATCAGCCCCAGCATTTT
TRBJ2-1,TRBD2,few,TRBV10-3,CAISRLAGQYNEQFF,TGTGCCATCAGCCGACTAGCGGGGCAATACAATGAGCAGTTCTTC
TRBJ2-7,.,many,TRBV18,CASSPPSINEQYF,TGTGCCAGCTCACCACCGAGTATTAACGAGCAGTACTTC
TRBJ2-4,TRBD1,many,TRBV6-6,CASSYLRTGRGNIQYF,TGTGCCAGCAGTTACCTACGGACAGGACGAGGAAACATTCAGTACTTC
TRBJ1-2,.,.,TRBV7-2,CASSSNGGLGGYTF,TGTGCCAGCAGCTCAAACGGGGGACTTGGGGGCTACACCTTC
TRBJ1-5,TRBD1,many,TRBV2,CAISAGTGGNQPQHF,TGTGCCATCTCAGCCGGGACAGGGGGCAATCAGCCCCAGCATTTT
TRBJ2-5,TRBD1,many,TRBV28,CACNTPFGQGDGQETQYF,TGTGCCTGCAACACACCGTTCGGACAGGGTGACGGACAAGAGACCCAGTACTTC
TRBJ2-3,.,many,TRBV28,CASGPPLTDTQYF,TGTGCCAGCGGCCCCCCCCTCACAGATACGCAGTATTTT